This T cell receptor beta chain was observed in a study of blood T cell repertoires in COVID-19. With V trimmed by 1 base and J by 13 bases, 7 bases remained unmatched. This CDR3 is 14 amino acids long. The V gene's germline CDR1 is SGHNT and CDR2 YENEEA. Method: immunoSEQ multiplex PCR; TCRdb's copy keeps in-frame clones and lacks some. The table shows about 170,000 clones, with 88% occurring only once. This sequence originates from a man aged 60 to 75 with acute or convalescent COVID-19. The chain combines TRBV11-3 with TRBJ1-4; 9 nucleotides agree with TRBD1. Specimen: peripheral blood. CDR3 bases: TGTGCCAGCAGCTTAGTGGTGGGACAGGGTCCACTGTTTTTT. It codes for CASSLVVGQGPLFF. Full variable domain (missing parts from reference TRBV11-3 and TRBJ1-4): EAGVVQSPRYKIIEKKQPVAFWCNPISGHNTLYWYLQNLGQGPELLIRYENEEAVDDSQLPKDRFSAERLKGVDSTLKIQPAELGDSAVYLCASSLVVGQGPLFFGSGTQLSVL.